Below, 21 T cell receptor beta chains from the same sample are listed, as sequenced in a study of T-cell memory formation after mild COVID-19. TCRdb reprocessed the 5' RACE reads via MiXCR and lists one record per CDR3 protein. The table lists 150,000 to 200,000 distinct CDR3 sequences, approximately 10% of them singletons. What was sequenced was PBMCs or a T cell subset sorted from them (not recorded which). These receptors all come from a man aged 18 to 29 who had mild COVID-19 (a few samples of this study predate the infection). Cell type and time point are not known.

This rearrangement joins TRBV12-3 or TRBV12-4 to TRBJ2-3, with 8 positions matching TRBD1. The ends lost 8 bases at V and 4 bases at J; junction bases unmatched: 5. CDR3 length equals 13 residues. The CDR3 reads CASSNRGADTQYF. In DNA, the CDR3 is TGTGCCAGCTCAAACAGGGGGGCAGATACGCAGTATTTT.

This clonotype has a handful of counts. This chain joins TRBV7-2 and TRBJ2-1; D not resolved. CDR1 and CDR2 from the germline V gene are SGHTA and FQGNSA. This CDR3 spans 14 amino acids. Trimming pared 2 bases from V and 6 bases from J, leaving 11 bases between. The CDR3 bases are TGTGCCAGCAGCTTATGGGGAACCAGCAATGAGCAGTTCTTC. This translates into CASSLWGTSNEQFF.

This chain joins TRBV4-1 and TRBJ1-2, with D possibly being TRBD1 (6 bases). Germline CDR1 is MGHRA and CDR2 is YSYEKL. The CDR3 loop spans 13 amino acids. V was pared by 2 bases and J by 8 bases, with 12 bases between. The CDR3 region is CASSQTGQGGYTF. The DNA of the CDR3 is TGCGCCAGCAGCCAAACAGGGCAGGGAGGCTACACCTTC.

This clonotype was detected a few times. Here the CDR3 DNA reads TGCAGTGCTAGAGCCGGACTAGCGTTCTCAGATACGCAGTATTTT. As protein: CSARAGLAFSDTQYF. This chain uses TRBV20-1 with TRBJ2-3; 9 nucleotides align to TRBD2. V was clipped by 1 base and J by 4 bases; unmatched bases: 6. This CDR3 comprises 15 residues. Germline CDR1 DFQATT, CDR2 SNEGSKA (reference sequence).

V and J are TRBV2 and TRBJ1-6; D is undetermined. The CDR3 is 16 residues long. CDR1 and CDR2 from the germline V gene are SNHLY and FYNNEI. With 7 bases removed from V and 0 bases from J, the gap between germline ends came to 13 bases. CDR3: CASKTTRSSYNSPLHF. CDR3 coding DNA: TGTGCCAGCAAGACGACCAGGAGCTCCTATAATTCACCCCTCCACTTT.

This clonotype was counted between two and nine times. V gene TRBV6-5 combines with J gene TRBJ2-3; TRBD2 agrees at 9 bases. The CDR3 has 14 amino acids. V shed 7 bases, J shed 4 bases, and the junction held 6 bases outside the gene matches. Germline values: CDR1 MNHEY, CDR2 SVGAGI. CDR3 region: CASKWRGGPDTQYF. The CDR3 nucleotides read TGTGCCAGCAAATGGCGGGGGGGGCCAGATACGCAGTATTTT.

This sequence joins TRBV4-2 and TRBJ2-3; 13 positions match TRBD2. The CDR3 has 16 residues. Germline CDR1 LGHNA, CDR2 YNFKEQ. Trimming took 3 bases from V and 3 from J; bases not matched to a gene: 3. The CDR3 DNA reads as TGTGCCAGCAGCCAGGGACTAGCGGGGACGACAGATACGCAGTATTTT. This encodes CASSQGLAGTTDTQYF.

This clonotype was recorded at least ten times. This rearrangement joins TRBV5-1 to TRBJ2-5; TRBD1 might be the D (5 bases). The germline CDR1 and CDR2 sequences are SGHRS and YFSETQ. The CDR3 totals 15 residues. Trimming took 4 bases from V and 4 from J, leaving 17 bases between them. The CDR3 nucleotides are TGCGCCAGCAGCCGAACCAGGGTAGAGGTAGAGACCCAGTACTTC. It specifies CASSRTRVEVETQYF. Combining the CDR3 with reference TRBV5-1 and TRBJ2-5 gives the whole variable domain KAGVTQTPRYLIKTRGQQVTLSCSPISGHRSVSWYQQTPGQGLQFLFEYFSETQRNKGNFPGRFSGRQFSNSRSEMNVSTLELGDSALYLCASSRTRVEVETQYFGPGTRLLVL.

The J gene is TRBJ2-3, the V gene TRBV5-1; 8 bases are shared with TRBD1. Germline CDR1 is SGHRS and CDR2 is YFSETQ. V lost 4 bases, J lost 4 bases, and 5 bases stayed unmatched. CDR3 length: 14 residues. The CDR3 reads CASSIGTGSDTQYF. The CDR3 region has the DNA TGCGCCAGCAGCATTGGGACAGGTTCAGATACGCAGTATTTT.

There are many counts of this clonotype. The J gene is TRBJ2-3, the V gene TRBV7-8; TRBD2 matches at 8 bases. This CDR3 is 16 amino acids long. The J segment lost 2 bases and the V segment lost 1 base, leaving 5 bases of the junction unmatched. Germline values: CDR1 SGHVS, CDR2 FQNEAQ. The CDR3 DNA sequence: TGTGCCAGCAGCTTAGTGGGCGGGGGGACCACAGATACGCAGTATTTT. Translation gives CASSLVGGGTTDTQYF.

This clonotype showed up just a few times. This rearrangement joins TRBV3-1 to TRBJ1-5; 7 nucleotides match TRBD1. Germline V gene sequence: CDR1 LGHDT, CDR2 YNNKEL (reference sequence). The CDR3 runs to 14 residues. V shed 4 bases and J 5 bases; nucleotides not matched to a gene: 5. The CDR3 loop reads CASSRGTADQPQHF. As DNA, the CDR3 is TGTGCCAGCAGCCGAGGGACAGCTGATCAGCCCCAGCATTTT.

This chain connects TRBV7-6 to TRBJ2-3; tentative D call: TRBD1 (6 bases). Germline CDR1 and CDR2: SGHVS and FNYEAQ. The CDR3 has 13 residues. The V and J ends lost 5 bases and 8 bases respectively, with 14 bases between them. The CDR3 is CASSPRDISTQYF. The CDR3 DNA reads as TGTGCCAGCAGCCCACGGGACATTAGTACGCAGTATTTT.

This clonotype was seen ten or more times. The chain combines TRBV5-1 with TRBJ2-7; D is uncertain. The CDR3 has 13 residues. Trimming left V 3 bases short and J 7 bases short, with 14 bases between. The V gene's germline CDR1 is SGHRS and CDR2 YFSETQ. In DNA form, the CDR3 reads TGCGCCAGCAGCTCCGACGGTGGTGGAGAGCAGTACGTC. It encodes CASSSDGGGEQYV.

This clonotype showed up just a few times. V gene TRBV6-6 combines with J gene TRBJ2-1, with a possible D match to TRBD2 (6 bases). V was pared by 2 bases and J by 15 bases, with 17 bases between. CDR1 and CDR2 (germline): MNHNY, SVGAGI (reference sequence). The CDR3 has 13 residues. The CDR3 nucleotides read TGTGCCAGCAGTTACCCTATGGCGTCCGGGGGGTTCTTC. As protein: CASSYPMASGGFF.

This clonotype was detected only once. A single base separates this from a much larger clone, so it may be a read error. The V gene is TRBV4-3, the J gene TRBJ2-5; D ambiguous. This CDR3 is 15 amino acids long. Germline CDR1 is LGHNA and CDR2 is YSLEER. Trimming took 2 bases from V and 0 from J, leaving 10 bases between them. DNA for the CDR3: TGCGCCAGCAGCCAATCACAGTGCTACCAAGAGACCCAGTACTTC. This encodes CASSQSQCYQETQYF.

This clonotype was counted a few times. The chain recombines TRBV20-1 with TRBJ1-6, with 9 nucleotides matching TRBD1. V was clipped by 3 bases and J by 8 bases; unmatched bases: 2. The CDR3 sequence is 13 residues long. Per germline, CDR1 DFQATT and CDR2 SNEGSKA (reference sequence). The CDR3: CSASRDRDSPLHF. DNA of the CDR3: TGCAGTGCTAGCCGGGACAGGGATTCACCCCTCCACTTT.

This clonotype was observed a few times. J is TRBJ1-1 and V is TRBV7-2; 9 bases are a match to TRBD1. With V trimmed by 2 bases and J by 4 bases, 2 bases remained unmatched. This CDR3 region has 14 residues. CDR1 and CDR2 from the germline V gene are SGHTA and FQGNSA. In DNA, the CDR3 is TGTGCCAGCAGCTTATCGACAGGGGGCACTGAAGCTTTCTTT. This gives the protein CASSLSTGGTEAFF.

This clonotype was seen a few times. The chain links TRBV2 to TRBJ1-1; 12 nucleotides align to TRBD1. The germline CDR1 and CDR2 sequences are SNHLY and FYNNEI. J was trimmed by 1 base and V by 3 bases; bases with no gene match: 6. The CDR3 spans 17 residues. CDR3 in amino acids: CASSDLGTGGPNTEAFF. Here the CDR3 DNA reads TGTGCCAGCAGTGATCTGGGGACAGGGGGCCCGAACACTGAAGCTTTCTTT.

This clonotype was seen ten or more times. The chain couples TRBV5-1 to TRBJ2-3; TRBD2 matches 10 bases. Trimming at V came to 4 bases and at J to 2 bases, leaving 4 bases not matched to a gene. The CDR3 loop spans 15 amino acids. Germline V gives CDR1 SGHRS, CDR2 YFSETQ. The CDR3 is CASSGTSAYTDTQYF. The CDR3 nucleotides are TGCGCCAGCAGCGGGACTAGCGCGTACACAGATACGCAGTATTTT.

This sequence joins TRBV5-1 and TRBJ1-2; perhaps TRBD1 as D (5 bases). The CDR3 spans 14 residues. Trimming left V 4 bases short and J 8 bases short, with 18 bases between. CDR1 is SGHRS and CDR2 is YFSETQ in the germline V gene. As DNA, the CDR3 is TGCGCCAGCAGCCTAGACGACAGATTGGGAGGCTACACCTTC. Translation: CASSLDDRLGGYTF.

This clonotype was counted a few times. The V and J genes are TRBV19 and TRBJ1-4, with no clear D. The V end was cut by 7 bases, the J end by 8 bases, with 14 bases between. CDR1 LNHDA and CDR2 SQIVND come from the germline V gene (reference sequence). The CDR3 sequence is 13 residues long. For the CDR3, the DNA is TGTGCCAGTACGGAAAGTCAGCGGGAAAAACTGTTTTTT. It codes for CASTESQREKLFF.